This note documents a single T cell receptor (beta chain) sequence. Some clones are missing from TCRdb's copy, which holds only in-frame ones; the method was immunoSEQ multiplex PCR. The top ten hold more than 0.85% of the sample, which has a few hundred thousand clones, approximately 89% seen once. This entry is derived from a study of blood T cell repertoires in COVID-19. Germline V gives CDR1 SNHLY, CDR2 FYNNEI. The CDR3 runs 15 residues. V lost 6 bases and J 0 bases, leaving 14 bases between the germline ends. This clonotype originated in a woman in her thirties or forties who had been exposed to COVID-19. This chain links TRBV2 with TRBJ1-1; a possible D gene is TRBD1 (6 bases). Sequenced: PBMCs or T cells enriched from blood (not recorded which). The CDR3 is CASRATGKMNTEAFF. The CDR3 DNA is TGTGCCAGCAGAGCGACAGGAAAAATGAACACTGAAGCTTTCTTT.